The clone carrying this TCR beta chain was seen once. Its antigen is as yet unknown. The repertoire was sequenced with immunoSEQ multiplex PCR; TCRdb's copy has only in-frame clones and lacks some. The sample shows approximately 9,700 clones, 86% of them seen only once. The sample originates from a study of PD-1 blockade in mismatch repair-deficient tumors. Overall study: Patients had roughly twelve mismatch repair-deficient cancer types, all previously treated and progressing.

The CDR3 has 15 residues. Germline V CDR1 and CDR2: SGHAT, FQNNGV. V was pared by 5 bases and J by 0 bases, with 10 bases between. Time point specified: roughly 10-day in vitro stimulation with candidate neoantigen peptide 2. The TCR-sequenced patients were a few responders to pembrolizumab. Cells were stimulated around 10 days with each of over five ELISpot-reactive neoantigens. An identically run culture lacking peptide was the fold-change baseline. The TCR sequence derives from an adult with mismatch repair-deficient cancer. This specimen was cells cultured in vitro, taken from a patient treated with pembrolizumab. The chain links TRBV11-2 to TRBJ2-2; D gene uncertain. In nucleotides, the CDR3 is TGTGCCAGCAGCCTTATGGGGTCGAACACCGGGGAGCTGTTTTTT. Its protein product is CASSLMGSNTGELFF.